This record covers a single T cell receptor (beta chain). CD45RO-negative, CCR7-selected cells formed the naive CD8 fraction, which excluded terminally differentiated effector memory CD45RA+ cells. With 0 bases removed from V and 4 bases from J, the gap between germline ends came to 7 bases. CDR1 is MGHRA and CDR2 is YSYEKL in the germline V gene. The CDR3 totals 14 residues. The repertoire was sequenced with immunoSEQ multiplex PCR; TCRdb's copy has only in-frame clones and lacks some. The table shows approximately 740,000 clones, with around 92% occurring only once. These data belong to a study of shared clonotypes between healthy human individuals. Study summary: Sampling drew on donors who were a couple of women and a few men aged 18 to 49.

The receptor comes from a man between 25 and 39 years old in good health. Sequencing input: naive CD8+ T cells sorted from blood. The V call is TRBV4-1, the J call TRBJ1-5, with D perhaps TRBD1 (5 bases). CDR3 residues: CASSQDDRNQPQHF. As DNA, the CDR3 is TGCGCCAGCAGCCAAGACGACAGAAATCAGCCCCAGCATTTT.